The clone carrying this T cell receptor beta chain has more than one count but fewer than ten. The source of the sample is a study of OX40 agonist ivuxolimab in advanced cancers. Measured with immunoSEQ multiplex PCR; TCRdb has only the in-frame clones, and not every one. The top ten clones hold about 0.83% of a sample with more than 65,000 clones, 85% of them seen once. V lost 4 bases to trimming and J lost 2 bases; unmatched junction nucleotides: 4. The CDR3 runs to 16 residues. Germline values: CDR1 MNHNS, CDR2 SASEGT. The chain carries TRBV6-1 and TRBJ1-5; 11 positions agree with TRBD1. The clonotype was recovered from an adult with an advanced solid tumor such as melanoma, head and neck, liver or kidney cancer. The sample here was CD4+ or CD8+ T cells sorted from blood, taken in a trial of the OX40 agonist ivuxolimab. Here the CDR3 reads CASSGGQGVGNQPQHF. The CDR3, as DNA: TGTGCCAGCAGTGGGGGACAGGGGGTCGGCAATCAGCCCCAGCATTTT.